The 5 T cell receptor beta chains below all came from one sample that was sequenced in a study of human T cells and chemical hapten exposure. Via MiXCR, TCRdb re-called the RACE reads, giving one row per CDR3 protein. The table has under 90,000 distinct CDR3 sequences, approximately 9% seen once. Time point indicated: patch test 2, 6 weeks after DPC sensitization. Treatment: therapeutic diphenylcyclopropenone sensitization with weekly scalp DPC. The material sequenced was whole blood, taken in connection with sensitization to the hapten diphenylcyclopropenone (DPC). The receptors were sampled from a woman aged 50 to 60 with alopecia areata. Some clones in this sample may be carry-over from other donors' samples.

This clonotype occurred a few times. The gene calls are TRBV4-1 and TRBJ1-1, with a tentative D call TRBD1 (6 bases). The germline CDR1 and CDR2 sequences are MGHRA and YSYEKL. The CDR3 length is 14 residues. V lost 0 bases and J lost 7, with 12 bases in between. The CDR3 reads CASSQDRGDGEAFF. In nucleotides, the CDR3 is TGCGCCAGCAGCCAAGATAGGGGGGACGGTGAAGCTTTCTTT.

This clonotype was observed a few times. V gene TRBV5-1 combines with J gene TRBJ1-2; no reliable D call. The CDR3 loop spans 13 amino acids. The V and J ends lost 0 bases and 1 base respectively, with 4 bases between them. The germline V gene has CDR1 SGHRS and CDR2 YFSETQ. The CDR3 sequence: CASSLEVNYGYTF. The DNA of the CDR3 is TGCGCCAGCAGCTTGGAGGTTAACTATGGCTACACCTTC.

This clonotype was seen a few times. The J gene is TRBJ1-4, the V gene TRBV7-8, with D tentatively TRBD1 (5 bases). The CDR3 is 13 residues long. Looked up from germline, CDR1 is SGHVS and CDR2 is FQNEAQ. V dropped 8 bases and J dropped 3 bases, with 10 bases sitting between them. In DNA, the CDR3 is TGTGCCAGCTTGAGGGGACCTAATGAAAAACTGTTTTTT. Translated, it gives CASLRGPNEKLFF.

This clonotype was found a few times. V is TRBV11-2 and J is TRBJ1-1; D remains unclear. Trimming pared 5 bases from V and 3 bases from J, leaving 16 bases between. CDR3 length: 15 amino acids. Germline V gene data show CDR1 as SGHAT and CDR2 as FQNNGV. CDR3: CASSPRPGRYTEAFF. In DNA, the CDR3 is TGTGCCAGCAGCCCCCGTCCGGGAAGGTACACTGAAGCTTTCTTT.

This clonotype was seen repeatedly, ten times or more. The chain has TRBV7-2 and TRBJ1-2, with TRBD1 identical over 10 bases. Germline V lookup: CDR1 SGHTA, CDR2 FQGNSA. The CDR3 is made up of 16 amino acids. Germline trimming cut 5 bases from V and 4 bases from J; bases unmatched to any gene: 10. The DNA for the CDR3 is TGTGCCAGCAGCCCTACCGGGACAGGGGTTGTCTATGGCTACACCTTC. It translates to CASSPTGTGVVYGYTF.